The rows below give T cell receptor beta chains drawn from one sample of a study of blood T cells in healthy people across ages. TCRdb reprocessed the 5' RACE reads via MiXCR and lists one record per CDR3 protein. The sample includes roughly 1.5 million distinct CDR3 sequences, roughly two fifths of them seen just once. The material sequenced was blood. The receptors stem from a woman younger than 30 in good health. The CDR3 runs from the conserved cysteine through the conserved F or W. The order of the fields is J gene, V gene, clone size, CDR3 length, D gene, CDR3 protein, CDR3 DNA. The D gene is left open where the match is weak. Some rows have no size entry. The others give once, few or many, or a class for an expanded clone.

>TRBJ2-6|TRBV18|.|19|TRBD1
CASSHPGTGSFSGANVLTF
TGTGCCAGCTCACACCCCGGGACAGGATCTTTCTCTGGGGCCAACGTCCTGACTTTC
>TRBJ2-2|TRBV4-1|few|14|.
CASSHRGNTGELFF
TGCGCCAGCAGCCACAGGGGGAACACCGGGGAGCTGTTTTTT
>TRBJ2-7|TRBV6-5|.|16|.
CASSSPRGKDPYEQYF
TGTGCCAGCAGTTCTCCCCGGGGGAAGGATCCCTACGAGCAGTACTTC
>TRBJ1-4|TRBV5-1|.|14|.
CASSLFGADEKLFF
TGCGCCAGCAGCTTGTTCGGGGCGGATGAAAAACTGTTTTTT
>TRBJ1-2|TRBV18|.|13|.
CASSPSGPSGYTF
TGTGCCAGCTCACCATCAGGACCTAGCGGCTACACCTTC
>TRBJ2-1|TRBV7-9|.|11|.
CASSNPDEQFF
TGTGCCAGCAGCAACCCGGATGAGCAGTTCTTC
>TRBJ2-3|TRBV3-1|few|16|.
CASSPYVTSITDTQYF
TGTGCCAGCAGCCCGTACGTTACTAGTATCACAGATACGCAGTATTTT
>TRBJ1-3|TRBV12-3/TRBV12-4|.|15|.
CASSLDVYSGNTIYF
TGTGCCAGCAGTTTAGATGTCTACTCTGGAAACACCATATATTTT
>TRBJ2-1|TRBV7-6|few|16|.
CASSLPTGRSYNEQFF
TGTGCCAGCAGCTTACCGACGGGAAGATCCTACAATGAGCAGTTCTTC
>TRBJ1-1|TRBV18|few|12|TRBD1
CASSPPGQGSFF
TGTGCCAGCTCACCCCCGGGACAGGGCTCTTTCTTT
>TRBJ2-5|TRBV13|few|15|TRBD2
CASSATRAGIETQYF
TGTGCCAGCAGCGCGACACGAGCGGGGATAGAGACCCAGTACTTC
>TRBJ2-1|TRBV11-2|.|14|.
CASSLAFGYNEQFF
TGTGCCAGCAGCTTAGCGTTCGGGTACAATGAGCAGTTCTTC
>TRBJ2-7|TRBV12-3/TRBV12-4|few|13|.
CATRTTGSYEQYF
TGTGCCACCCGGACAACAGGGTCCTACGAGCAGTACTTC
>TRBJ2-7|TRBV10-3|.|15|TRBD1
CAISEYTGVLYEQYF
TGTGCCATCAGTGAGTATACAGGGGTCCTCTACGAGCAGTACTTC
>TRBJ2-7|TRBV7-9|few|14|TRBD1
CASSLSRDSNEQYF
TGTGCCAGCAGCTTGTCTCGGGACAGCAATGAGCAGTACTTC
>TRBJ2-7|TRBV7-8|.|14|TRBD1
CASSMGQGNHEQYF
TGTGCCAGCAGCATGGGACAGGGTAACCACGAGCAGTACTTC
>TRBJ2-4|TRBV7-8|.|14|.
CASSPGEERNIQYF
TGTGCCAGCAGCCCGGGGGAGGAAAGAAACATTCAGTACTTC
>TRBJ2-3|TRBV5-1|.|14|.
CASSVDVLTDTQYF
TGCGCCAGCAGCGTGGATGTCCTCACAGATACGCAGTATTTT
>TRBJ1-1|TRBV9|.|15|TRBD1
CASSDRDSLNTEAFF
TGTGCCAGCAGCGACCGGGACAGTTTGAACACTGAAGCTTTCTTT
>TRBJ2-1|TRBV20-1|.|15|TRBD2
CSAISVAGGQNEQFF
TGCAGTGCTATCTCTGTAGCGGGGGGGCAAAATGAGCAGTTCTTC
>TRBJ2-7|TRBV27|few|15|.
CASSKPGSRPYEQYF
TGTGCCAGCAGTAAACCGGGATCCAGGCCCTACGAGCAGTACTTC
>TRBJ2-1|TRBV6-5|.|17|TRBD1
CASSYSTGQGFHNEQFF
TGTGCCAGCAGTTACTCGACGGGACAGGGTTTCCACAATGAGCAGTTCTTC
>TRBJ2-1|TRBV20-1|.|14|.
CSARGGAGGNEQFF
TGCAGTGCTAGAGGGGGGGCCGGTGGAAATGAGCAGTTCTTC
>TRBJ2-1|TRBV19|.|16|TRBD2
CASSTLQREFFDEQFF
TGTGCCAGTAGTACACTGCAGCGGGAGTTTTTCGATGAGCAGTTCTTC
>TRBJ2-7|TRBV27|.|14|.
CASSSSVARGEQYF
.